The 24 T cell receptor beta chains below come from one sample, sequenced in a study of Tregs in tolerant kidney transplant recipients. TCRdb's copy holds only in-frame clones and misses some; the assay was immunoSEQ multiplex PCR. The data contain about 240,000 clones, approximately 83% of them singletons. The specimen was CD4+ T cells from blood. These receptors originate from a human donor in good health.

V gene TRBV7-2 combines with J gene TRBJ1-5, with 7 nucleotides matching TRBD1. This CDR3 has 16 amino acids. Germline V gives CDR1 SGHTA, CDR2 FQGNSA. V lost 5 bases, J lost 9 bases, and 16 bases stayed unmatched. This CDR3 is CASSPQLGRGRLPQHF. The CDR3 region has the DNA TGTGCCAGCAGCCCCCAGCTGGGGAGGGGGCGTCTGCCCCAGCATTTT.

The V and J genes are TRBV6-1 and TRBJ1-5; maybe TRBD1 (6 bases). Germline V CDR1 and CDR2: MNHNS, SASEGT. The CDR3 consists of 11 residues. V was shortened by 3 bases and J by 12 bases, with 9 bases between the two germline ends. The CDR3 spells CASSDPTGQHF. The DNA of the CDR3 is TGTGCCAGCAGTGACCCGACAGGCCAGCATTTT.

V usage is TRBV28 and J usage is TRBJ2-7, with D perhaps TRBD1 or TRBD2 (5 bases each). Trimming took 5 bases from V and 0 from J, leaving 17 bases between them. The CDR3 covers 16 residues. Germline V CDR1 and CDR2: MDHEN, SYDVKM. The CDR3 DNA reads TGTGCCAGCAGTCAACCCGGGACCGTCATCTCCTACGAGCAGTACTTC. Translation: CASSQPGTVISYEQYF.

The chain is built from TRBV5-6 and TRBJ2-7; D gene uncertain. Trimming removed 4 bases at V and 0 bases at J, with 11 bases between. The CDR3 totals 14 residues. The V gene's germline CDR1 is SGHDT and CDR2 YYEEEE. The CDR3 is CASSKDHYSYEQYF. CDR3 sequence (DNA): TGTGCCAGCAGCAAGGACCACTACTCCTACGAGCAGTACTTC.

The rearrangement joins TRBV11-2 to TRBJ2-5; D tentatively reads TRBD1 or TRBD2 (6 bases each). CDR1 SGHAT and CDR2 FQNNGV come from the germline V gene. The CDR3 extends over 13 amino acids. Trimming took off 6 bases at V and 5 bases at J, with 13 bases between the two ends. The CDR3 sequence: CASSVRRGETQYF. As DNA, the CDR3 is TGTGCCAGCAGTGTCCGGAGGGGGGAGACCCAGTACTTC.

This chain uses TRBV5-1 with TRBJ1-4; 7 bases agree with TRBD1. Germline CDR1 reads SGHRS; CDR2 reads YFSETQ. V lost 4 bases to trimming and J lost 0 bases; unmatched junction nucleotides: 6. The CDR3 is 16 residues long. The CDR3 is CASSPGTATTNEKLFF. The CDR3 nucleotides read TGCGCCAGCAGCCCCGGGACAGCTACAACTAATGAAAAACTGTTTTTT.

V usage is TRBV19 and J usage is TRBJ1-5; TRBD1 aligns across 9 bases. The CDR3 has 15 amino acids. J was trimmed by 7 bases and V by 7 bases; bases with no gene match: 11. The germline V gene encodes CDR1 LNHDA and CDR2 SQIVND (reference sequence). CDR3 sequence (DNA): TGTGCCAGTACCAATTGGGGGGGGACAGGGCAGCCCCAGCATTTT. This codes for CASTNWGGTGQPQHF.

This clone was seen a few times. The V and J genes are TRBV5-1 and TRBJ2-7, with D hard to call. The V end was cut by 0 bases, the J end by 6 bases, with 13 bases between. CDR3 length: 14 residues. Germline V gene sequence: CDR1 SGHRS, CDR2 YFSETQ. The DNA for the CDR3 is TGCGCCAGCAGCTTGGGGCCCTCTTTTTCCGAGCAGTACTTC. Amino acid sequence: CASSLGPSFSEQYF. The full variable domain, rest sourced from reference TRBV5-1 and TRBJ2-7, is KAGVTQTPRYLIKTRGQQVTLSCSPISGHRSVSWYQQTPGQGLQFLFEYFSETQRNKGNFPGRFSGRQFSNSRSEMNVSTLELGDSALYLCASSLGPSFSEQYFGPGTRLTVT.

The chain employs TRBV14 and TRBJ1-1; TRBD1 might be the D (5 bases). The germline CDR1 and CDR2 sequences are SGHDN and FVKESK. CDR3 length: 13 amino acids. Trimming took off 3 bases at V and 1 base at J, with 6 bases between the two ends. CDR3 loop: CASSQGRNTEAFF. The CDR3 DNA is TGTGCCAGCAGCCAGGGACGGAACACTGAAGCTTTCTTT.

The chain links TRBV5-1 to TRBJ2-7, with a tentative D call TRBD2 (6 bases). The CDR3 consists of 15 residues. The V end lost 0 bases, the J end lost 4 bases, and 14 bases lay between the germline ends. Germline CDR1 is SGHRS and CDR2 is YFSETQ. For the CDR3, the DNA is TGCGCCAGCAGCTTGGCGGGGGAGGCCTTTTACGAGCAGTACTTC. Translating it yields CASSLAGEAFYEQYF.

This chain connects TRBV2 to TRBJ2-7; TRBD1 is a possible D gene (6 bases). The CDR3 spans 14 residues. In germline, CDR1 is SNHLY, CDR2 FYNNEI. The V and J ends lost 5 bases and 2 bases respectively, with 13 bases between them. As DNA, the CDR3 is TGTGCCAGCAGTCAACAGGGAAGGACCTACGAGCAGTACTTC. This sequence encodes CASSQQGRTYEQYF.

This chain links TRBV5-6 with TRBJ2-7; D gene uncertain. From germline, CDR1 is SGHDT and CDR2 YYEEEE. The CDR3 length is 14 residues. Trimming cost V 5 bases and J 0 bases, with 12 bases left between them. CDR3 DNA: TGTGCCAGCAGTTCGTTTCAAGGCTCCTACGAGCAGTACTTC. It specifies CASSSFQGSYEQYF. Looking up the rest from reference TRBV5-6 and TRBJ2-7 gives the full variable domain: DAGVTQSPTHLIKTRGQQVTLRCSPKSGHDTVSWYQQALGQGPQFIFQYYEEEERQRGNFPDRFSGHQFPNYSSELNVNALLLGDSALYLCASSSFQGSYEQYFGPGTRLTVT.

The chain employs TRBV29-1 and TRBJ2-5; D is perhaps TRBD1 (5 bases). The CDR3 sequence is 17 residues long. The germline gives CDR1 SQVTM, CDR2 ANQGSEA. Trimming stripped 2 bases from V and 7 bases from J, with 26 bases between. In DNA form, the CDR3 reads TGCAGCGTTGAATCCCAGCTGAGCCGACAGCCCCCGGCGACCCAGTACTTC. It encodes CSVESQLSRQPPATQYF.

The chain combines TRBV19 with TRBJ1-5; D ambiguous. The germline gives CDR1 LNHDA, CDR2 SQIVND (reference sequence). This CDR3 region has 12 residues. Trimming removed 7 bases at V and 4 bases at J, with 8 bases between. The CDR3 is CASNVGNQPQHF. In DNA form, the CDR3 reads TGTGCCAGTAACGTGGGTAATCAGCCCCAGCATTTT. Looking up the rest from reference TRBV19 and TRBJ1-5 gives the full variable domain: DGGITQSPKYLFRKEGQNVTLSCEQNLNHDAMYWYRQDPGQGLRLIYYSQIVNDFQKGDIAEGYSVSREKKESFPLTVTSAQKNPTAFYLCASNVGNQPQHFGDGTRLSIL.

Regarding this clone: One end of the junction does not line up with germline, which may come from a read error. The same CDR3 is also encoded by other DNA sequences in this sample. The chain links TRBV18 to TRBJ1-1, with a possible D match to TRBD1 (6 bases). The germline V gene encodes CDR1 KGHSH and CDR2 LQKENI. The CDR3 is 14 residues long. Here the CDR3 DNA reads TGCGCCAGCTCACTACAGGGCCTGAACACTGAAGCTTTCTTT. It encodes CASSLQGLNTEAFF. Complete variable domain (other parts from reference TRBV18 and TRBJ1-1): NAGVMQNPRHLVRRRGQEARLRCSPMKGHSHVYWYRQLPEEGLKFMVYLQKENIIDESGMPKERFSAEFPKEGPSILRIQQVVRGDSAAYFCASSLQGLNTEAFFGQGTRLTVV.

This clone came up a few times. This chain uses TRBV27 with TRBJ1-5, with 7 nucleotides matching TRBD1. The trim removed 6 bases at V and 1 base at J, leaving 6 bases unmatched. Germline-derived CDR1 and CDR2 are MNHEY and SMNVEV (reference sequence). The CDR3 runs to 15 residues. The CDR3 spells CASSLRQGSNQPQHF. In DNA, the CDR3 is TGTGCCAGCAGCCTCAGACAGGGCAGCAATCAGCCCCAGCATTTT.

The gene calls are TRBV5-1 and TRBJ2-3; D is perhaps TRBD1 or TRBD2 (5 bases each). V was shortened by 8 bases and J by 5 bases, with 18 bases between the two germline ends. Per the germline V gene, CDR1 is SGHRS and CDR2 is YFSETQ. CDR3 size: 14 residues. CDR3 amino acids: CASVPGTSGDTQYF. The CDR3 nucleotides are TGCGCCAGTGTCCCTGGGACCTCCGGAGATACGCAGTATTTT.

The rearrangement joins TRBV6-4 to TRBJ2-2; tentative D call: TRBD2 (7 bases). V was pared by 5 bases and J by 7 bases, with 14 bases between. CDR1 is MRHNA, CDR2 SNTAGT, per germline. The CDR3 has 14 amino acids. The CDR3 sequence is CASSTWGGRGELFF. In DNA form, the CDR3 reads TGTGCCAGCAGTACGTGGGGGGGCCGCGGGGAGCTGTTTTTT.

This chain links TRBV11-3 with TRBJ2-3, with a weak D call TRBD1 (7 bases). Germline loops: CDR1 SGHNT, CDR2 YENEEA. The CDR3 consists of 17 residues. Trimming left V 5 bases short and J 2 bases short, with 20 bases between. For the CDR3, the DNA is TGTGCCAGCAGCACCAGCTTTAGCAGGGGGGACACAGATACGCAGTATTTT. It yields the protein CASSTSFSRGDTDTQYF. Supplemented by reference TRBV11-3 and TRBJ2-3, the full variable domain reads EAGVVQSPRYKIIEKKQPVAFWCNPISGHNTLYWYLQNLGQGPELLIRYENEEAVDDSQLPKDRFSAERLKGVDSTLKIQPAELGDSAVYLCASSTSFSRGDTDTQYFGPGTRLTVL.

The rearrangement links TRBV11-2 to TRBJ2-5; 7 nucleotides match TRBD2. The CDR3 totals 12 residues. Germline CDR1 and CDR2: SGHAT and FQNNGV. Trimming took 0 bases from V and 9 from J; bases not matched to a gene: 1. CDR3 loop: CASSLDRGAQYF. CDR3 in DNA: TGTGCCAGCAGCTTAGATCGGGGGGCCCAGTACTTC.

The J gene is TRBJ2-3, the V gene TRBV29-1, with 7 bases matching TRBD2. Trimming cost V 6 bases and J 8 bases; bases outside gene matches: 14. The CDR3 covers 14 residues. Germline CDR1 and CDR2: SQVTM and ANQGSEA. CDR3 nucleotides: TGCAGCGTGGGGGATGGCGGGAGCTACTCTACGCAGTATTTT. It is translated as CSVGDGGSYSTQYF.

This clone was counted a single time. V gene TRBV5-1 combines with J gene TRBJ2-2, with D maybe TRBD1 (6 bases). Germline V gene sequence: CDR1 SGHRS, CDR2 YFSETQ. Trimming left V 2 bases short and J 0 bases short, with 8 bases between. The CDR3 loop spans 15 amino acids. CDR3: CASSFRDTNTGELFF. CDR3 DNA sequence: TGCGCCAGCAGCTTCCGGGACACGAACACCGGGGAGCTGTTTTTT. Looking up the rest from reference TRBV5-1 and TRBJ2-2 gives the full variable domain: KAGVTQTPRYLIKTRGQQVTLSCSPISGHRSVSWYQQTPGQGLQFLFEYFSETQRNKGNFPGRFSGRQFSNSRSEMNVSTLELGDSALYLCASSFRDTNTGELFFGEGSRLTVL.

The chain employs TRBV9 and TRBJ2-7; 10 bases map to TRBD2. The germline CDR1 and CDR2 sequences are SGDLS and YYNGEE. With V trimmed by 1 base and J by 6 bases, 7 bases remained unmatched. The CDR3 contains 15 residues. Here the CDR3 reads CASSVYPSGGGEQYF. The CDR3 nucleotides are TGTGCCAGCAGCGTATATCCTAGCGGGGGAGGCGAGCAGTACTTC.

V is TRBV5-6 and J is TRBJ2-3; 7 positions agree with TRBD1. Germline lookup yields CDR1 SGHDT and CDR2 YYEEEE. CDR3 size: 13 residues. V was pared by 5 bases and J by 6 bases, with 6 bases of the junction left unmatched. CDR3 nucleotide sequence: TGTGCCAGCAGTGACAGGGTCACCGATACGCAGTATTTT. It yields the protein CASSDRVTDTQYF.